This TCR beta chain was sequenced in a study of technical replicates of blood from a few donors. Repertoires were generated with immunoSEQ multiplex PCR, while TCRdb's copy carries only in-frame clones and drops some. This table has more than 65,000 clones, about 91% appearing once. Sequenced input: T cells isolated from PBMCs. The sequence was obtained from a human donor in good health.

In DNA, the CDR3 is TGTGCCAGCAGCTTAACTTCGACTCCACCCGCCTCCTACGAGCAGTACTTC. Its translation is CASSLTSTPPASYEQYF. The chain is built from TRBV11-2 and TRBJ2-7; D is ambiguous. Germline CDR1 reads SGHAT; CDR2 reads FQNNGV. Trimming removed 2 bases from V and 0 bases from J, with 17 bases in between. The CDR3 sequence is 17 residues long.